These 7 T cell receptor beta chains originate from one sample sequenced in a study of OX40 agonist ivuxolimab in advanced cancers. Profiled with immunoSEQ multiplex PCR; TCRdb holds only in-frame clones, not every one. The sample yields roughly 75,000 clones, roughly 84% seen once. The material sequenced was CD4+ or CD8+ T cells sorted from blood, taken in a trial of the OX40 agonist ivuxolimab. The receptor set was obtained from an adult with an advanced solid tumor such as melanoma, head and neck, liver or kidney cancer.

The V and J genes are TRBV9 and TRBJ2-1, with unresolved D. Looked up from germline, CDR1 is SGDLS and CDR2 is YYNGEE. V lost 2 bases, J lost 0 bases, and 9 bases lay in between. The CDR3 loop spans 15 amino acids. CDR3 in amino acids: CASSVLPSSYNEQFF. The CDR3 coding sequence is TGTGCCAGCAGCGTCCTACCGAGCTCCTACAATGAGCAGTTCTTC.

The chain has TRBV6-5 and TRBJ1-2, with TRBD1 as a possible D gene (5 bases). CDR1 and CDR2 from the germline V gene are MNHEY and SVGAGI. The CDR3 contains 13 residues. Trimming shortened V by 2 bases and J by 6 bases, and 10 bases separated the two germline ends. The CDR3 loop reads CASSYMGTHGYTF. CDR3 sequence (DNA): TGTGCCAGCAGTTACATGGGGACGCATGGCTACACCTTC.

The CDR3 coding sequence is TGTGCCAGTTCTGAGACGGTTAAAAACATTCAGTACTTC. It specifies CASSETVKNIQYF. This chain links TRBV6-5 with TRBJ2-4; D gene uncertain. This CDR3 is built from 13 residues. The V gene lost 9 bases and the J gene lost 4 bases, with 13 bases spanning the gap. In germline, CDR1 is MNHEY, CDR2 SVGAGI.

V usage is TRBV27 and J usage is TRBJ1-1; the match to TRBD1 covers 7 bases. This CDR3 has 17 residues. With 3 bases clipped from V and 0 bases from J, the junction kept 10 bases outside the gene matches. From germline, CDR1 is MNHEY and CDR2 SMNVEV (reference sequence). DNA of the CDR3: TGTGCCAGCAGTTTCCAACAGGGGTATGGCGTGAACACTGAAGCTTTCTTT. Amino acid sequence: CASSFQQGYGVNTEAFF.

Points on this clone: This CDR3 is missing its conserved last phenylalanine or tryptophan, likely due to a read error. The DNA is left out, because the CDR3 cannot be placed on it with certainty; the CDR3 is given as TCRdb lists it. The V call is TRBV6-1, the J call TRBJ2-7; the D call TRBD1 from the table was never checked on the DNA. 13 amino acids form the CDR3, both terminal residues included. Germline lookup yields CDR1 MNHNS and CDR2 SASEGT. CDR3 region: CASSLTGTGPYSL.

CDR3 nucleotides: TGTGCCTCCTGGACTCGGGGGAGGAACGAGCAGTACTTC. Amino acids: CASWTRGRNEQYF. The chain links TRBV30 to TRBJ2-7, with a possible D match to TRBD2 (6 bases). The CDR3 covers 13 residues. V was cut by 7 bases and J by 5 bases, with 18 bases left in between. Per the germline V gene, CDR1 is GTSNPN and CDR2 is SVGIG (reference sequence).

This clone was observed once. CDR3 region: CASRPKKDTLNIQYF. The CDR3 DNA reads TGTGCCAGCAGGCCCAAAAAGGACACTCTAAACATTCAGTACTTC. This chain connects TRBV4-2 to TRBJ2-4; maybe TRBD1 (5 bases). CDR1 is LGHNA, CDR2 YNFKEQ, per germline. The CDR3 sequence is 15 residues long. The V gene lost 6 bases and the J gene lost 6 bases, with 18 bases spanning the gap.